These T cell receptor beta chains were read from a single sample in a study of T cell changes during pregnancy in multiple sclerosis. Measured with immunoSEQ multiplex PCR; TCRdb has only the in-frame clones, and not every one. The sample lists 30,000 to 35,000 clones, approximately 88% occurring once. The material was CD8+ T cells from peripheral blood mononuclear cells, obtained in the first trimester of pregnancy. These receptors came from a female donor with multiple sclerosis, enrolled in a pregnancy study. Each CDR3 is given with its conserved first and last residue. A D gene is named only where the DNA matches it firmly. Rows give clone size only sometimes, using once, few, many, or a class for an expanded clone.

D	V	size	J	DNA	CDR3
NA	TRBV4-3	NA	TRBJ1-1	TGCGCCAGCAGCCTGGAGTGGGACACTGAAGCTTTCTTT	CASSLEWDTEAFF
TRBD1	TRBV28	NA	TRBJ2-6	TGTGCCAGCAGTTTTTTGGGACAGACCTCTGGGGCCAACGTCCTGACTTTC	CASSFLGQTSGANVLTF
NA	TRBV6-4	NA	TRBJ1-1	TGTGCCAGCAGTGACTACCCCGGTGGTGAAGCTTTCTTT	CASSDYPGGEAFF
TRBD2	TRBV19	few	TRBJ2-3	TGTGCCAGTAGTATATATAGCGGGGACACAGATACGCAGTATTTT	CASSIYSGDTDTQYF
TRBD2	TRBV7-9	NA	TRBJ2-3	TGTGCCAGCAGCCCATCTAGCGGGAGCACAGATACGCAGTATTTT	CASSPSSGSTDTQYF
NA	TRBV2	NA	TRBJ1-1	TGTGCCAGCAGTGCGAGACAGGTCATGAACACTGAAGCTTTCTTT	CASSARQVMNTEAFF
NA	TRBV9	NA	TRBJ1-5	TGTGCCAGCTCGGACGGGGGGGCCGATAGCAATCAGCCCCAGCATTTT	CASSDGGADSNQPQHF
NA	TRBV6-5	NA	TRBJ2-7	TGTGCCAGCAGTTACTCGGAAGAAGCGTTCTCCTACGAGCAGTACTTC	CASSYSEEAFSYEQYF
NA	TRBV4-1	NA	TRBJ2-1	TGCGCCAGCAGCCAAGGTAGTATACAGGAGCAGTTCTTC	CASSQGSIQEQFF
NA	TRBV7-9	few	TRBJ2-1	TGTGCCAGCAGCTTAGAAGGAGGGACCTACAATGAGCAGTTCTTC	CASSLEGGTYNEQFF
NA	TRBV30	NA	TRBJ1-5	TGTGCCTGGGCGGAAGCGGGATTGGGGCATCAGCCCCAGCATTTT	CAWAEAGLGHQPQHF
NA	TRBV27	NA	TRBJ2-7	TGTGCCAGCAGTTTAACAGCCGGATCCCACGAGCAGTACTTC	CASSLTAGSHEQYF
TRBD1	TRBV6-1	NA	TRBJ2-3	TGTGCCAGCCACGGACAGGGAGATATGGCAGATACGCAGTATTTT	CASHGQGDMADTQYF
NA	TRBV27	NA	TRBJ2-1	TGTGCCAGCAGTTCGGCTAGCGTACTTTACAATGAGCAGTTCTTC	CASSSASVLYNEQFF
TRBD1	TRBV11-3	NA	TRBJ2-7	TGTGCCAGCAGCTTGCCGGGACAGGGGTACGAGCAGTACTTC	CASSLPGQGYEQYF
NA	TRBV6-4	NA	TRBJ1-5	TGTGCCAGCAGTGAAACAGGGACGACACAGCCCCAGCATTTT	CASSETGTTQPQHF
TRBD1	TRBV7-9	NA	TRBJ1-2	TGTGCCAGCAGCTCTGACAGGGACAGGTTCGGCTACACCTTC	CASSSDRDRFGYTF
NA	TRBV9	NA	TRBJ1-6	TGTGCCAGCAGCGAACAGAATTCACCCCTCCACTTT	CASSEQNSPLHF
NA	TRBV30	NA	TRBJ2-5	TGTGCCTGGAGTGTAATTCTCAAAAGTGCGAAAGAGACCCAGTACTTC	CAWSVILKSAKETQYF
TRBD1	TRBV7-9	NA	TRBJ1-2	TGTGCCAGCAGACCCAGGGGGGTTGGGGTTAATGGCTACACCTTC	CASRPRGVGVNGYTF
NA	TRBV6-5	NA	TRBJ1-6	TGTGCCAGCAGACAGGGTACTAATTCACCCCTCCACTTT	CASRQGTNSPLHF
NA	TRBV7-9	NA	TRBJ2-1	TGTGCCAGCAGCCCCGGGGTTCGGGATGAGCAGTTCTTC	CASSPGVRDEQFF
NA	TRBV27	NA	TRBJ1-2	TGTGCCAGCAAACCCCACCCCAGGGTGGACTATGGCTACACCTTC	CASKPHPRVDYGYTF
TRBD1	TRBV5-1	NA	TRBJ1-5	TGCGCCAGCAGTTTTACCGGGACAGGGATTCTTCAGCCCCAGCATTTT	CASSFTGTGILQPQHF
TRBD1	TRBV13	NA	TRBJ2-5	TGTGCCAGCAGCTTAGCCCCCAGGGGGCTTGGAGAGACCCAGTACTTC	CASSLAPRGLGETQYF
TRBD2	TRBV5-1	NA	TRBJ2-3	TGCGCCAGCAGCTTTCGAGCGGGGGGAAGAGATACGCAGTATTTT	CASSFRAGGRDTQYF
NA	TRBV27	NA	TRBJ1-4	TGTGCCAGCAGCGCTACAACAGTCCTTAATGAAAAACTGTTTTTT	CASSATTVLNEKLFF
TRBD2	TRBV28	NA	TRBJ2-1	TGTGCCAGCAGCATGGGACTAGCGGGAGGGCCCCCCAGTGTCTTC	CASSMGLAGGPPSVF
TRBD2	TRBV7-8	once	TRBJ2-7	TGTGCCAGCAGCCCGACTAGCGGGAGAATTCACGAGCAGTACTTC	CASSPTSGRIHEQYF
TRBD2	TRBV7-8	once	TRBJ2-3	TGTGCCAGCAGAGCGACCGGGACTAGAGGGGTGACAGATACGCAGTATTTT	CASRATGTRGVTDTQYF
TRBD2	TRBV28	NA	TRBJ2-3	TGTGCCAGCAGCCCTTCTAGCGGGACTCCCTGGGATACGCAGTATTTT	CASSPSSGTPWDTQYF
TRBD2	TRBV7-9	NA	TRBJ2-1	TGTGCCAGCGCAGCGGGGGGGGAGAACTACAATGAGCAGTTCTTC	CASAAGGENYNEQFF
NA	TRBV10-3	NA	TRBJ1-1	TGTGCCACGAGGGACTCTATGAACACTGAAGCTTTCTTT	CATRDSMNTEAFF
TRBD1	TRBV10-3	NA	TRBJ2-2	TGTGCCATCAGACAGGGGGGCACCGGGGAGCTGTTTTTT	CAIRQGGTGELFF
NA	TRBV29-1	NA	TRBJ1-1	TGCAGCGTTGAAGGCCGTCAGAGGATGAACACTGAAGCTTTCTTT	CSVEGRQRMNTEAFF
NA	TRBV27	NA	TRBJ1-2	TGTGCCAGCAGATCCGGGAGGAACGGCTACACCTTC	CASRSGRNGYTF
NA	TRBV10-3	once	TRBJ1-3	TGTGCCACCGTAGCCCCCCTACTTGGAAACACCATATATTTT	CATVAPLLGNTIYF
TRBD2	TRBV4-3	once	TRBJ2-3	TGCGCCAGCAGCCAAGAAGATAGCGGGGATAGCACAGATACGCAGTATTTT	CASSQEDSGDSTDTQYF
TRBD1	TRBV6-5	NA	TRBJ1-5	TGTGCCAGCAGTTACCAGGGGGCCGCATATCAGCCCCAGCATTTT	CASSYQGAAYQPQHF
TRBD1	TRBV4-3	few	TRBJ1-5	TGCGCCAGCAGCCAAGACATCGACAGGGGAATCAATCAGCCCCAGCATTTT	CASSQDIDRGINQPQHF
NA	TRBV29-1	NA	TRBJ1-2	TGCAGCGTTGTATCCGGGGATTTCAACTATGGCTACACCTTC	CSVVSGDFNYGYTF
TRBD2	TRBV27	NA	TRBJ2-1	TGTGCCAGCAGCTTGTCCAGCGGGAGGGCTGAGCAGTTCTTC	CASSLSSGRAEQFF
TRBD2	TRBV20-1	NA	TRBJ2-1	TGCAGAGTAGCGGGGCAAAATGAGCAGTTCTTC	CRVAGQNEQFF
NA	TRBV4-2	NA	TRBJ2-2	TGTGCCAGCAGCCAGGGAGAGGTCACCGGGGAGCTGTTTTTT	CASSQGEVTGELFF